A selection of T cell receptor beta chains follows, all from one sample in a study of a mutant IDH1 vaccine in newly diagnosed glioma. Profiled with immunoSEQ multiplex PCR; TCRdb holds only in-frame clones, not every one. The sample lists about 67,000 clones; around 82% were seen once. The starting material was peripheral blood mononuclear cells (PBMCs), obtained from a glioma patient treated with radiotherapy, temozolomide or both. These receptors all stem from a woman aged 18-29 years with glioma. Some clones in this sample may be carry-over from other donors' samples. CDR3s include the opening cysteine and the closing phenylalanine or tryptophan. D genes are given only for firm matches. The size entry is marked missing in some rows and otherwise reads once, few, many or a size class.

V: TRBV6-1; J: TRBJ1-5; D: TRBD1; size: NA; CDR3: CARGQGAGNQPQHF; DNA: TGTGCCAGGGGACAGGGGGCTGGGAATCAGCCCCAGCATTTT
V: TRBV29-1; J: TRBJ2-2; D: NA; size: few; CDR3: CSVDKGDPGELFF; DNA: TGCAGCGTAGATAAGGGGGACCCCGGGGAGCTGTTTTTT
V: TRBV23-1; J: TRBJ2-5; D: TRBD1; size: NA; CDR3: CASSQRTGALCLGQYF; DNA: TGCGCCAGCAGTCAACGGACAGGGGCCCTGTGTTTAGGCCAGTACTTC
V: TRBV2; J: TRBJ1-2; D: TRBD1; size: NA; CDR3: CASGTGEPYGYTF; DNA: TGTGCCAGCGGGACAGGGGAGCCCTATGGCTACACCTTC
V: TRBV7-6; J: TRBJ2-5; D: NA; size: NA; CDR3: CASKRLGETQYF; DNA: TGTGCCAGCAAACGACTCGGGGAGACCCAGTACTTC
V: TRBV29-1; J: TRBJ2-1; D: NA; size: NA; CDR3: CSVGLGLDEQFF; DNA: TGCAGCGTTGGTTTGGGGCTGGATGAGCAGTTCTTC
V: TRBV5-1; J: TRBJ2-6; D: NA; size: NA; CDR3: CASSLDGTGANVLTF; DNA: TGCGCCAGCAGCTTGGACGGAACTGGGGCCAACGTCCTGACTTTC
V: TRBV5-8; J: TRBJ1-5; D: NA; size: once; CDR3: CASSSGQSNSNQPQHF; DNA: TGTGCCAGCAGTTCCGGACAGTCAAATAGCAATCAGCCCCAGCATTTT
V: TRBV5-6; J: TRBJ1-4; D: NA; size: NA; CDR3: CASSKGLPNEKLFF; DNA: TGTGCCAGCAGCAAGGGACTGCCTAATGAAAAACTGTTTTTT
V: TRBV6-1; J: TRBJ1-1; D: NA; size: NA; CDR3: CASIIENTEAFF; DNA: TGTGCCAGCATCATAGAGAACACTGAAGCTTTCTTT
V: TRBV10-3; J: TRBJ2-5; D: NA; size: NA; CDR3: CAISDEAETQYF; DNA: TGTGCCATCAGTGATGAAGCAGAGACCCAGTACTTC
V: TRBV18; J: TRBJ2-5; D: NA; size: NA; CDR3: CASSPPPTSLLQETQYF; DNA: TGTGCCAGCTCACCCCCACCCACATCCCTACTCCAAGAGACCCAGTACTTC
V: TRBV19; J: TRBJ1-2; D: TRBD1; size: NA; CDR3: CASGTGLDGGNYGYTF; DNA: TGTGCCAGCGGGACAGGACTCGATGGAGGGAACTATGGCTACACCTTC
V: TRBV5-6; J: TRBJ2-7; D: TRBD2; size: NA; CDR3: CASSSGTTLEQYF; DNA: TGTGCCAGCAGCTCCGGGACTACACTCGAGCAGTACTTC
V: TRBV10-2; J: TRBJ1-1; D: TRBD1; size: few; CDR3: CASSERDRGVNTEAFF; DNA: TGCGCCAGCAGTGAGCGGGACAGGGGAGTGAACACTGAAGCTTTCTTT
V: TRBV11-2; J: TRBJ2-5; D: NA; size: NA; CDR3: CASSVGTHQETQYF; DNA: TGTGCCAGCAGCGTCGGGACTCATCAAGAGACCCAGTACTTC
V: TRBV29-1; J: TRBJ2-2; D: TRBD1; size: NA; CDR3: CSVIGTGPTGELFF; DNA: TGCAGCGTTATCGGGACAGGGCCAACCGGGGAGCTGTTTTTT
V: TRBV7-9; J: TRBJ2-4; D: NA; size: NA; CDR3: CASSLGAGPGVIQYF; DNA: TGTGCCAGCAGCTTAGGGGCGGGGCCAGGAGTAATTCAGTACTTC
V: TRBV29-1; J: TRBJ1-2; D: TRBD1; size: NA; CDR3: CSVEGGQGAYGYTF; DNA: TGCAGCGTTGAGGGCGGACAGGGGGCGTATGGCTACACCTTC
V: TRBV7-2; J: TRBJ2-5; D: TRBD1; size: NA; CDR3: CASSSPPGGMRETQYF; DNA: TGTGCCAGCAGCTCCCCCCCAGGGGGTATGAGGGAGACCCAGTACTTC
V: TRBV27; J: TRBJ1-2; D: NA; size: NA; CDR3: CASSLLAGYGYTF; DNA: TGTGCCAGCAGTTTATTGGCAGGGTATGGCTACACCTTC
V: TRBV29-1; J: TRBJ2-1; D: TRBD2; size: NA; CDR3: CSVEDSGRGNEQFF; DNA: TGCAGCGTTGAAGATTCCGGGAGGGGGAATGAGCAGTTCTTC
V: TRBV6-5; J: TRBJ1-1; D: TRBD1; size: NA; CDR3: CASNRRTGNTEAFF; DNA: TGTGCCAGCAACAGGAGGACAGGTAACACTGAAGCTTTCTTT
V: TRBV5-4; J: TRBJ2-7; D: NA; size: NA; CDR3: CASSRPGTAAYEQYF; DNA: TGTGCCAGCAGCCGTCCCGGGACGGCCGCCTACGAGCAGTACTTC
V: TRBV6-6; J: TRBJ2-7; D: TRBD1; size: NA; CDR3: CATAGQGVNEQYF; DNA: TGTGCCACCGCGGGACAGGGAGTTAACGAGCAGTACTTC
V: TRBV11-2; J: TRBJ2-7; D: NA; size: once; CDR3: CASSIWGREADEQYF; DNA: TGTGCCAGCAGTATCTGGGGCAGGGAGGCGGACGAGCAGTACTTC
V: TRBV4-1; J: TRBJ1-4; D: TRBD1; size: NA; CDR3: CASSQTGQKLFF; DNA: TGCGCCAGCAGCCAGACAGGGCAAAAACTGTTTTTT
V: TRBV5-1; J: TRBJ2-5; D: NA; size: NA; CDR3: CASSLDAETQYF; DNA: TGCGCCAGCAGCTTGGATGCAGAGACCCAGTACTTC
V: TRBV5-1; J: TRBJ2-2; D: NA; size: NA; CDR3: CASSLTTANTGELFF; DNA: TGCGCCAGCAGCTTGACGACAGCGAACACCGGGGAGCTGTTTTTT
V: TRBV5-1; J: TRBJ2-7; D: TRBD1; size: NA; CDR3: CASSSRQGNYEQYF; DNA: TGCGCCAGCAGCTCGCGACAGGGTAACTACGAGCAGTACTTC
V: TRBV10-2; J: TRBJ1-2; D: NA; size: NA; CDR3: CASSEGGVYGYTF; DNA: TGCGCCAGCAGTGAGGGGGGCGTCTATGGCTACACCTTC
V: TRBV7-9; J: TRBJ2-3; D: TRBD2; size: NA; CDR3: CASSLGSGGTDTQYF; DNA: TGTGCCAGCAGCTTAGGGAGCGGGGGCACAGATACGCAGTATTTT
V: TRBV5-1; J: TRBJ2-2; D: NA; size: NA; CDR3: CASSLALGKGELFF; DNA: TGCGCCAGCAGCTTGGCGCTAGGGAAAGGGGAGCTGTTTTTT
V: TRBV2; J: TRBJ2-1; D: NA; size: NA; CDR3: CASSVQVKQFF; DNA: TGTGCCAGCAGTGTCCAGGTCAAGCAGTTCTTC
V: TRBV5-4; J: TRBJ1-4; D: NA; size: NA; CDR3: CASSLRQTGRNEKLFF; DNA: TGTGCCAGCAGCTTGAGGCAGACAGGCCGGAATGAAAAACTGTTTTTT
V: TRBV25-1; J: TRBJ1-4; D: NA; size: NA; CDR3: CASSLPGSAGEKLFF; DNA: TGTGCCAGCAGTCTCCCGGGATCGGCTGGCGAAAAACTGTTTTTT
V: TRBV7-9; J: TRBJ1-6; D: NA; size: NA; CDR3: CASSFDVSSLHF; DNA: TGTGCCAGCAGCTTTGACGTTTCGTCCCTCCACTTT
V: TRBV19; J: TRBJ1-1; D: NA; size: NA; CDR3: CASSITLANTEAFF; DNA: TGTGCCAGTAGTATAACGTTAGCAAACACTGAAGCTTTCTTT
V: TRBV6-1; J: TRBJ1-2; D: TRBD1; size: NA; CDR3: CASLKGQGPYGYTF; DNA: TGTGCCAGCTTGAAGGGACAGGGACCCTATGGCTACACCTTC
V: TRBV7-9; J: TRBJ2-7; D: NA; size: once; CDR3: CASSSGLGEQYF; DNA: TGTGCCAGCAGCTCAGGACTGGGCGAGCAGTACTTC
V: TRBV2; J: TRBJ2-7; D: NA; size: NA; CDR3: CASSRTYEQYF; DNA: TGTGCCAGCAGTCGCACCTACGAGCAGTACTTC
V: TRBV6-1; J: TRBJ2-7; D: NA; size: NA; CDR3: CASSEFGGQRRTIPDEQYF; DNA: TGTGCCAGCAGTGAATTCGGAGGGCAACGTCGGACAATTCCCGACGAGCAGTACTTC
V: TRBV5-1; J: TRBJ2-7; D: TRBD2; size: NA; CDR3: CASSAGGTIPYEQYF; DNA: TGCGCCAGCAGCGCGGGGGGCACGATACCCTACGAGCAGTACTTC
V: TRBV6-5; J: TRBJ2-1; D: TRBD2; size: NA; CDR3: CASSYLTSGRASEQFF; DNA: TGTGCCAGCAGTTACCTCACTAGCGGGAGGGCGAGTGAGCAGTTCTTC
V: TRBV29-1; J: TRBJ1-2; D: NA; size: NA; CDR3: CSVMGGSGMNYGYTF; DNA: TGCAGCGTCATGGGGGGGTCCGGGATGAACTATGGCTACACCTTC
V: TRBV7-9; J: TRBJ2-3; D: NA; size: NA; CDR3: CAAGRRGSTDTQYF; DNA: TGTGCCGCTGGAAGGAGGGGGAGCACAGATACGCAGTATTTT